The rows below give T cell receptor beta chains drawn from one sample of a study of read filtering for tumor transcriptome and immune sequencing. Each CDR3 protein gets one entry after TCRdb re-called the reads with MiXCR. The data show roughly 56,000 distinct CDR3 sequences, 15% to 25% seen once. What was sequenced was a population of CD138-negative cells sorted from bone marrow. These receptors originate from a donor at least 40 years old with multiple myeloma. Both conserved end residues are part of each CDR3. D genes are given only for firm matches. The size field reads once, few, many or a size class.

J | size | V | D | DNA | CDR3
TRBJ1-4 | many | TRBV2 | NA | TGTGCCAGCAGAGGGACCCGGTCAGGGGAAAAACTGTTTTTT | CASRGTRSGEKLFF
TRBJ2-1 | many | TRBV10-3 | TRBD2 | TGTGCCATCAGTTGGGGGGGCAATGAGCAGTTCTTC | CAISWGGNEQFF
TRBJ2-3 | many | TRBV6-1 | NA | TGTGCCAGCAGTGAGGGACACGGTACAGATACGCAGTATTTT | CASSEGHGTDTQYF
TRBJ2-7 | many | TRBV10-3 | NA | TGTGCCACCCAGACCCAAAGCTCCTACGAGCAGTACTTC | CATQTQSSYEQYF
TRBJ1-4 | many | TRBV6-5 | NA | TGTGCCAGCACCCGCACGCCAGGGTCAACTAATGAAAAACTGTTTTTT | CASTRTPGSTNEKLFF
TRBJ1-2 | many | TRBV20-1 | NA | TGCAGTGCCACCGGAGCCCAAGCTAACTATGGCTACACCTTC | CSATGAQANYGYTF
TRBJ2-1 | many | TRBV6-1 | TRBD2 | TGTGCCAGCACTTACAGACTAGCGGGTTACAATGAGCAGTTCTTC | CASTYRLAGYNEQFF
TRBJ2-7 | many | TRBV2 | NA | TGTGCCAGCAGCCCCGTAGGAGTGCAGTACTTC | CASSPVGVQYF
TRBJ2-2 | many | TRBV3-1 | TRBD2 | TGTGCCAGCAGCCGAGGACTAGCGGACACCGGGGAGCTGTTTTTT | CASSRGLADTGELFF
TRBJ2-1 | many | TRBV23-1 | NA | TGCGCCAGCAGTCGGGGGGTCGCGTACAATGAGCAGTTCTTC | CASSRGVAYNEQFF
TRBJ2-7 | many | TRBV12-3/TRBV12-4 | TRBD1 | TGTGCCAGCAGGGCCGGGACAGGTCTCTACGAGCAGTACTTC | CASRAGTGLYEQYF